The entry below gives a single TCR beta chain sequence along with its context. cDNA prepared by RNA extraction and subsequent reverse transcription served as the template for sequencing. TCRdb's copy holds only in-frame clones and misses some; the assay was immunoSEQ multiplex PCR. The sample records 95,000 to 100,000 clones, under 70% being singletons. Treatment of the sample: oral pan-JAK inhibitor, 5-10 mg twice daily. The sample is drawn from a study of CD8+ T cells in alopecia areata. This CDR3 is built from 17 residues. V was cut by 1 base and J by 5 bases, with 15 bases left in between. CDR1 and CDR2 (germline): SGHVS, FQNEAQ.

The TCR sequence derives from a human donor with alopecia areata. The rearrangement links TRBV7-8 to TRBJ1-6; unclear D gene. Sequencing was performed on CD8+ T cells sorted from blood, taken at week 4, from a patient treated with tofacitinib. CDR3 bases: TGTGCCAGCAGCTTAGGATTGGGTTTTCCGGATAATTCACCCCTCCACTTT. It specifies CASSLGLGFPDNSPLHF. The full variable domain, completed using reference TRBV7-8 and TRBJ1-6, is GAGVSQSPRYKVAKRGQDVALRCDPISGHVSLFWYQQALGQGPEFLTYFQNEAQLDKSGLPSDRFFAERPEGSVSTLKIQRTQQEDSAVYLCASSLGLGFPDNSPLHFGNGTRLTVT.